This T cell receptor beta chain is from a study of STAT5B mutations in CD4+ large granular lymphocyte leukemia. General study results and limits: Main leukemic clonotypes were patient-specific, but 25% appeared at low frequency elsewhere.

Germline CDR1 is SGHAT and CDR2 is FQNNGV. Trimming removed 0 bases at V and 7 bases at J, with 6 bases between. The CDR3 sequence is 12 residues long. The data were produced by immunoSEQ multiplex PCR, yet TCRdb's version contains in-frame clones alone and is incomplete. The table records approximately 21,000 clones, 75% to 85% of them present only once. Details on this clone: No antigen is known for it.

The chain is built from TRBV11-2 and TRBJ1-1; tentatively, D is TRBD1 (5 bases). Sequenced sample: CD4+ T cells from blood buffy coats. The receptor comes from a human donor in good health. CDR3 DNA sequence: TGTGCCAGCAGCTTAGAGGGGCGTGAAGCTTTCTTT. This codes for CASSLEGREAFF.